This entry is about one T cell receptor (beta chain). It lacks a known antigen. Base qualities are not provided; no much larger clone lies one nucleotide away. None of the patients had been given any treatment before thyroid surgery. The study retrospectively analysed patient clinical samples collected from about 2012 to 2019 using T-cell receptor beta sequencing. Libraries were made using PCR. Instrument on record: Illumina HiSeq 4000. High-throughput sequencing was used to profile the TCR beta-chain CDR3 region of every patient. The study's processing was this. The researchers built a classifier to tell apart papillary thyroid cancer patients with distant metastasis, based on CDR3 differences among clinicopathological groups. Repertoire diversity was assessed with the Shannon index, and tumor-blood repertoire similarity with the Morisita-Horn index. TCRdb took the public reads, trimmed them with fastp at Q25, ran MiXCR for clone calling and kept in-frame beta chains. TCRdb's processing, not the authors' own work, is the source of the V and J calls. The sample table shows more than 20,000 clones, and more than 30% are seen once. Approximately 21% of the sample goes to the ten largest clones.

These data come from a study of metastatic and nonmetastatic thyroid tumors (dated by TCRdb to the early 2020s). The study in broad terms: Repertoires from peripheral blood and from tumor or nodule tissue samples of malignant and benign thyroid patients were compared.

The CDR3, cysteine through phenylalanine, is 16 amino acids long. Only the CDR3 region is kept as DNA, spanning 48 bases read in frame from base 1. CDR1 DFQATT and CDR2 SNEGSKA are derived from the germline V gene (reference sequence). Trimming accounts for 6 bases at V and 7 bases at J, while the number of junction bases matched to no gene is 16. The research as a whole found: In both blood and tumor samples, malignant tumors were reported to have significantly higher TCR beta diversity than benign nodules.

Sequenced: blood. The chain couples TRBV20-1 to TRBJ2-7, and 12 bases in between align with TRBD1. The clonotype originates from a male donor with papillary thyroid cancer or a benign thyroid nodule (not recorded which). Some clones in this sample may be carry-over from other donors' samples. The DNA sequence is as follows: TGCAGTGCCAACCTTAATCCGGGACAGGGGGCTGGTGAGCAGTACTTC. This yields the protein CSANLNPGQGAGEQYF.